The entry below describes one T cell receptor (beta chain). It has no known antigen specificity. No base quality values were provided; no much bigger clone lies one nucleotide off. This record belongs to a study of blood T cell repertoires in COVID-19 (dated by TCRdb to 2019 to 2021). With respect to the entire study: Samples covering the acute and convalescent phases of COVID-19 were provided by collaborators in the United States, Italy and Spain. The material from the prospective study consisted of cDNA or gDNA derived from T cells, B-cell-depleted T cells, or PBMCs. The dataset comprised deeply sampled blood TCRbeta repertoires from subjects exposed to, actively infected with, or recovered from COVID-19. The repertoires were released in a freely available public database intended as a resource for research on the immune response to SARS-CoV-2. The samples were drawn from two sources: the first 160 participants of the ongoing ImmuneRACE study, and 1,000 to 1,500 subjects contributed by 6 global collaborators. A de-identified subject ID, COVID-19 status, age in years and sex were almost always included in the sample metadata. Where available, HLA class I and class II types were taken from metadata supplied by the sample provider and were not determined by assay-based typing. Results the study describes overall, beyond this receptor: The amount of clinical and demographic metadata varied by source and participant and was provided uncurated.

TCRbeta CDR3 regions were amplified from genomic DNA by means of the immunoSEQ Assay, a bias-controlled multiplex PCR. The study's own analysis went as follows. The number of nucleated cells in each sample was estimated from the amplification of reference gene primers within the assay. To quantify the absolute abundance of each unique TCRbeta CDR3 rearrangement, sequence reads were collapsed and filtered. For each sample, productive Simpson clonality was calculated as the square root of Simpson's diversity index over productive rearrangements. TCRdb limited this immuneACCESS table to in-frame rearrangements with V and J called. A share of clones is missing; checked studies link under half to unresolved V genes, and the rest is unexplained. V and J calls and clone size are those listed in that table; D and trimming were worked out from the DNA. The sample table contains over 200,000 clones; only one count was recorded for under 90% of them. Together, the top ten hold 15% to 20% of the sample.

Whole blood was collected in K2EDTA tubes by collaborating institutions according to the institutions' own protocols. Collaborator samples were shipped for TCRbeta analysis as frozen whole blood, isolated PBMCs, or DNA extracted from either sample type. Inclusive of the bounding cysteine and phenylalanine, the CDR3 is 18 residues long. Solely the CDR3 DNA is kept, with 54 bases framed from the first base. Looking up the germline V gene (reference sequence) yields CDR1 LNHDA and CDR2 SQIVND. Deletion took 6 bases off V and 4 bases off J, with a span of 24 bases between the germline ends. The sequence was collected from a woman of 80 years or more with active or convalescent COVID-19. The rearrangement combines TRBV19 with TRBJ2-2, with the identity of the D gene unclear. The material sequenced was peripheral blood. The CDR3 here reads CASRTRYTIEYSTGELFF. The DNA sequence is TGTGCCAGTAGAACCCGGTACACTATCGAGTATTCCACCGGGGAGCTGTTTTTT.